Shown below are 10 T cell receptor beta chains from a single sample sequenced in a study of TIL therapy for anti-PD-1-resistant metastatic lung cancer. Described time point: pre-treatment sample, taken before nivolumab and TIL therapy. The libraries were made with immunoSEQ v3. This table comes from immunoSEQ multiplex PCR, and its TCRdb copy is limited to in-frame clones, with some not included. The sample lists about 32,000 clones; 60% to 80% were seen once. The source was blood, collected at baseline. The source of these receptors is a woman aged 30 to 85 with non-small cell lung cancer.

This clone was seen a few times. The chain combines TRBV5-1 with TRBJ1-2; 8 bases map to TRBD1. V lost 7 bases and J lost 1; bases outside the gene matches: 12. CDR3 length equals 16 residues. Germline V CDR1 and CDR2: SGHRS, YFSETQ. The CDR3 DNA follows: TGCGCCAGCCTACCAGGGGGCGCCGGGGTTAACTATGGCTACACCTTC. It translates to CASLPGGAGVNYGYTF.

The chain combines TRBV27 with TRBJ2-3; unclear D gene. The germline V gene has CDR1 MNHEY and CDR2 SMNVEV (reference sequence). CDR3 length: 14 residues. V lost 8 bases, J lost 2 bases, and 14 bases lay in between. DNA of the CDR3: TGTGCCAGCCATTTGCGATTGAACACAGATACGCAGTATTTT. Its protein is CASHLRLNTDTQYF.

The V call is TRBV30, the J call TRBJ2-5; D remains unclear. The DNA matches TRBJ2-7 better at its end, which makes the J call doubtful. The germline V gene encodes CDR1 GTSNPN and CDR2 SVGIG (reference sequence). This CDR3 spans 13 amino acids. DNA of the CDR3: TGTGCCTGGAGTAAAGAGACGATGGGCGAGCAGTACTTC. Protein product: CAWSKETMGEQYF.

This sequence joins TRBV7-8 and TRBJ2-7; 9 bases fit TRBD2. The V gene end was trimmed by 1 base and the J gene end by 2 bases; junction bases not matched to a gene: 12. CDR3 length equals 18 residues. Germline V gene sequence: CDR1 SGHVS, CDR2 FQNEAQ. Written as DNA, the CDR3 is TGTGCCAGCAGCTTAGGTATACTAGCGGGCGCAGGGACCTACGAGCAGTACTTC. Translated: CASSLGILAGAGTYEQYF.

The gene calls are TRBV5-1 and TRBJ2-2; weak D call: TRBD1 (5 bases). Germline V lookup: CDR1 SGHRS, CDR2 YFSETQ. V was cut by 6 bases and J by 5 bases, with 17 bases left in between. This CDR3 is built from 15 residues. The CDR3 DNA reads TGCGCCAGCACTCTCTCCAGGGATTCGACCGGGGAGCTGTTTTTT. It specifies CASTLSRDSTGELFF.

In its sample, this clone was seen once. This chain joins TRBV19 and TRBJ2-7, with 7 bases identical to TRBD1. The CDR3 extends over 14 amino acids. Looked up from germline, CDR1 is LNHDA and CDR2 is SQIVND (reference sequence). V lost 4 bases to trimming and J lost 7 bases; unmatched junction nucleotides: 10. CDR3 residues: CASSTGTANSEQYF. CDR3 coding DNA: TGTGCCAGTAGTACTGGGACAGCGAACTCGGAGCAGTACTTC.

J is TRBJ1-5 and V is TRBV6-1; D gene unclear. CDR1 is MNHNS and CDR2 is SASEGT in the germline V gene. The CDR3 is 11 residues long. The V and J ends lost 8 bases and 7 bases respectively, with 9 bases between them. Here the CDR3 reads CASGVRQPQHF. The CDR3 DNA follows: TGTGCCAGCGGGGTTCGACAGCCCCAGCATTTT.

The CDR3 DNA follows: TGCGCCAGCAGTGAAGGGTACAATGAGCAGTTCTTC. This translates into CASSEGYNEQFF. The rearrangement links TRBV10-2 to TRBJ2-1, with D unresolved. CDR1 is WSHSY and CDR2 is SAAADI in the germline V gene. This CDR3 is 12 amino acids long. V was pared by 3 bases and J by 4 bases, with 4 bases between.

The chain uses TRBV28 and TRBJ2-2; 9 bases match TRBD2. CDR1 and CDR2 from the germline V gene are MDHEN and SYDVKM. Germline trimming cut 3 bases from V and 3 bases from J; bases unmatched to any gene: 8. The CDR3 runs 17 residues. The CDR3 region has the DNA TGTGCCAGCAGTTTGGGTCTAGCGGGACGGTACACCGGGGAGCTGTTTTTT. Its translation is CASSLGLAGRYTGELFF.

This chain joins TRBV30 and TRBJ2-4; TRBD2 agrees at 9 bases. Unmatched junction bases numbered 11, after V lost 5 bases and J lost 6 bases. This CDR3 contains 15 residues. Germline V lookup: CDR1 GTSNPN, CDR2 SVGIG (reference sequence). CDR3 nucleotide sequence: TGTGCCTGGGGGGATAGCGGGAGAGATGGAAACATTCAGTACTTC. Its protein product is CAWGDSGRDGNIQYF.